One T cell receptor beta chain is described in this entry. These data originate in a study of PD-L1 blockade in urothelial cancer. Study overall: Males with urothelial cancer arising in the bladder constituted most of the roughly 30 patients. Blood drawn 3 weeks (second dose) and 6 weeks after treatment start was analyzed. Median T cell yield per blood sample was over 130,000 cells.

The CDR3 runs to 17 residues. The germline V gene encodes CDR1 SGDLS and CDR2 YYNGEE. The V and J ends lost 4 bases and 4 bases respectively, with 23 bases between them. The authors spiked synthetic TCR analog templates into each PCR. Measured with immunoSEQ multiplex PCR; TCRdb has only the in-frame clones, and not every one. This sample has 50,000 to 65,000 clones; over 70% occur once, and the top ten carry 5.8%. The V gene is TRBV9, the J gene TRBJ2-5, with a possible D match to TRBD2 (5 bases). The sample here was PBMCs, taken around atezolizumab (anti-PD-L1) treatment. The sequence was obtained from a middle-aged man with urothelial cancer. This CDR3 is CASSRSTAYNSGETQYF. CDR3 nucleotide sequence: TGTGCCAGCAGCCGTAGCACCGCCTACAACAGCGGAGAGACCCAGTACTTC.